The 14 T cell receptor beta chains given below trace back to one sample, sequenced in a study of T cells in Graves' hyperthyroidism and ophthalmopathy. RNA transcripts were the template for amplifying TCR beta CDR3 regions. The HTBI primer set drove a first-round RT-PCR of the TCR CDR3. TCRdb re-called the multiplex PCR reads with MiXCR, one entry per CDR3 protein. The sample holds about 570,000 distinct CDR3 sequences, 13% to 15% seen once. Source material: blood. The receptors shown here come from a woman aged 40 to 49 with Graves' hyperthyroidism.

The gene calls are TRBV20-1 and TRBJ2-7, with D possibly being TRBD2 (5 bases). The CDR3 is made up of 11 amino acids. The germline CDR1 and CDR2 sequences are DFQATT and SNEGSKA (reference sequence). V was pared by 6 bases and J by 5 bases, with 11 bases between. The CDR3 loop reads CSAPRGHEQYF. DNA of the CDR3: TGCAGTGCCCCTCGGGGTCACGAGCAGTACTTC.

CDR3 DNA: TGTGCCAGCAGTGTAGTGAGCACCATATATTTT. Protein product: CASSVVSTIYF. The V gene is TRBV2, the J gene TRBJ1-3; D not resolved. CDR3 size: 11 residues. V dropped 4 bases and J dropped 9 bases, with 7 bases sitting between them. Germline V gene lookup returns CDR1 SNHLY and CDR2 FYNNEI.

Ten or more counts support this clonotype. The chain carries TRBV6-1 and TRBJ1-4; 8 nucleotides agree with TRBD1. The CDR3 has 14 amino acids. V shed 4 bases and J 8 bases; nucleotides not matched to a gene: 6. Germline CDR1 reads MNHNS; CDR2 reads SASEGT. The CDR3 region has the DNA TGTGCCAGCAGTGGGGCAGGGGGCTGGGAAAAACTGTTTTTT. Translated, it gives CASSGAGGWEKLFF.

The sample holds many counts of this clonotype. The V and J genes are TRBV18 and TRBJ2-1; no firm D call. This CDR3 is built from 15 residues. Germline CDR1 is KGHSH and CDR2 is LQKENI. V lost 5 bases and J lost 0, with 11 bases in between. Here the CDR3 reads CASSTMTGSYNEQFF. The CDR3 bases are TGTGCCAGCTCAACGATGACGGGCTCCTACAATGAGCAGTTCTTC.

This clonotype was counted many times. The rearrangement joins TRBV20-1 to TRBJ1-6; 10 bases line up with TRBD1. Trimming cost V 1 base and J 7 bases; bases outside gene matches: 4. CDR3 length equals 15 residues. Germline loops: CDR1 DFQATT, CDR2 SNEGSKA (reference sequence). CDR3 coding DNA: TGCAGTGCTAGAGTCGGGACAGGGGTGAATTCACCCCTCCACTTT. This gives the protein CSARVGTGVNSPLHF.

This clonotype was counted a few times. This chain joins TRBV27 and TRBJ1-2, with no clear D. Trimming stripped 6 bases from V and 7 bases from J, with 12 bases between. The CDR3 consists of 12 residues. CDR1 is MNHEY and CDR2 is SMNVEV in the germline V gene (reference sequence). CDR3 sequence (DNA): TGTGCCAGCAGGCAGGCCGAGGGTGGCTACACCTTC. This encodes CASRQAEGGYTF.

This clonotype was seen repeatedly, ten times or more. This chain connects TRBV28 to TRBJ1-1; D unresolved. Germline lookup yields CDR1 MDHEN and CDR2 SYDVKM. The V and J ends lost 6 bases and 1 base respectively, with 3 bases between them. CDR3 length: 11 residues. The CDR3 here is CASSPNTEAFF. The CDR3 coding sequence is TGTGCCAGCAGCCCGAACACTGAAGCTTTCTTT.

This clonotype was counted at least ten times. The rearrangement joins TRBV28 to TRBJ1-5; D remains unclear. V was pared by 4 bases and J by 5 bases, with 15 bases between. Germline CDR1 MDHEN, CDR2 SYDVKM. The CDR3 is made up of 15 amino acids. The CDR3 region is CASSSQTGRHQPQHF. As DNA, the CDR3 is TGTGCCAGCAGTTCCCAGACTGGGCGTCATCAGCCCCAGCATTTT. Full variable domain (remainder filled in from reference TRBV28 and TRBJ1-5): DVKVTQSSRYLVKRTGEKVFLECVQDMDHENMFWYRQDPGLGLRLIYFSYDVKMKEKGDIPEGYSVSREKKERFSLILESASTNQTSMYLCASSSQTGRHQPQHFGDGTRLSIL.

This clonotype was seen many times. The chain uses TRBV27 and TRBJ2-3; D is ambiguous. Germline assignment: CDR1 MNHEY and CDR2 SMNVEV (reference sequence). The CDR3 contains 15 residues. Trimming pared 6 bases from V and 1 base from J, leaving 14 bases between. The chain's CDR3 is CASSFSGFGTDTQYF. In DNA, the CDR3 is TGTGCCAGCAGCTTTTCTGGGTTCGGCACAGATACGCAGTATTTT.

The table lists this clonotype with many counts. The chain employs TRBV4-1 and TRBJ2-7, with 10 bases matching TRBD2. This CDR3 comprises 15 residues. Germline V gene sequence: CDR1 MGHRA, CDR2 YSYEKL. V was clipped by 0 bases and J by 7 bases; unmatched bases: 6. The chain's CDR3 is CASSQEASGSSEQYF. CDR3 nucleotides: TGCGCCAGCAGCCAAGAGGCTAGCGGGAGTAGTGAGCAGTACTTC.

This clonotype has ten or more counts. The V gene is TRBV7-2, the J gene TRBJ2-3; D is unresolved. V was shortened by 5 bases and J by 4 bases, with 13 bases between the two germline ends. The CDR3 consists of 14 residues. CDR1 and CDR2 (germline): SGHTA, FQGNSA. CDR3 in amino acids: CASSINRASDTQYF. CDR3 nucleotides: TGTGCCAGCAGCATAAATCGGGCCTCAGATACGCAGTATTTT. The full variable domain, with the rest looked up from reference TRBV7-2 and TRBJ2-3, is GAGVSQSPSNKVTEKGKDVELRCDPISGHTALYWYRQSLGQGLEFLIYFQGNSAPDKSGLPSDRFSAERTGGSVSTLTIQRTQQEDSAVYLCASSINRASDTQYFGPGTRLTVL.

This clonotype came up many times. The chain combines TRBV6-5 with TRBJ2-1, with 7 bases that match TRBD2. Germline CDR1 reads MNHEY; CDR2 reads SVGAGI. V gave up 2 bases and J gave up 8 bases; unmatched junction bases: 9. The CDR3 extends over 15 amino acids. The CDR3 sequence is CASSYGLAAVDEQFF. Written as DNA, the CDR3 is TGTGCCAGCAGTTACGGGCTAGCGGCGGTCGATGAGCAGTTCTTC.

This clonotype has ten or more counts. This chain links TRBV28 with TRBJ2-4, with 8 bases lining up with TRBD2. The germline CDR1 and CDR2 sequences are MDHEN and SYDVKM. CDR3 length equals 16 residues. Trimming cost V 3 bases and J 0 bases; bases outside gene matches: 4. The CDR3, as DNA: TGTGCCAGCAGTTTTCTAGCGGGTTTAGCCAAAAACATTCAGTACTTC. Translating gives CASSFLAGLAKNIQYF.

This sequence joins TRBV4-2 and TRBJ1-1; 9 bases are a match to TRBD1. The J segment lost 10 bases and the V segment lost 6 bases, leaving 12 bases of the junction unmatched. The CDR3 extends over 14 amino acids. Germline assignment: CDR1 LGHNA and CDR2 YNFKEQ. In nucleotides, the CDR3 is TGTGCCAGCAGTTACGGACAGGGGTCCTCTGGAGCTTTCTTT. This sequence encodes CASSYGQGSSGAFF.